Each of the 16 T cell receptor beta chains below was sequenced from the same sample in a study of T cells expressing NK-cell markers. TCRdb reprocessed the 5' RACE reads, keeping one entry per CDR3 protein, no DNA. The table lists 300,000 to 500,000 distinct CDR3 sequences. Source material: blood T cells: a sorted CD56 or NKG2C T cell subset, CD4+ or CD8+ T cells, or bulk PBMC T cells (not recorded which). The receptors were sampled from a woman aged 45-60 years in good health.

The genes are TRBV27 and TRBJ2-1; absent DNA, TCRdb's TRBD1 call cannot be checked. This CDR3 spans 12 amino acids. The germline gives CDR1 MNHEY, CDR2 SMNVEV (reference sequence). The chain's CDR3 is CASRGDLNEQFF.

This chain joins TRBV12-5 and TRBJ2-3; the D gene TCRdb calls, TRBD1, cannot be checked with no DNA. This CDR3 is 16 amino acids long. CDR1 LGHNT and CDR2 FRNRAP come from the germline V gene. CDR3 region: CASGFPTEHSMDTQYF. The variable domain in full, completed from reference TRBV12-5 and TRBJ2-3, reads DARVTQTPRHKVTEMGQEVTMRCQPILGHNTVFWYRQTMMQGLELLAYFRNRAPLDDSGMPKDRFSAEMPDATLATLKIQPSEPRDSAVYFCASGFPTEHSMDTQYFGPGTRLTVL.

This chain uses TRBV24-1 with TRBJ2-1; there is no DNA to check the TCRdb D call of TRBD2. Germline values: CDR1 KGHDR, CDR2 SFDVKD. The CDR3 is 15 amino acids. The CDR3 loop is CATSRGGSNYNEQFF.

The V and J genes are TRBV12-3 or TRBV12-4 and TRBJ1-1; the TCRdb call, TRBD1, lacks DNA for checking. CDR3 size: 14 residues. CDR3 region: CASSPRAMNTEAFF.

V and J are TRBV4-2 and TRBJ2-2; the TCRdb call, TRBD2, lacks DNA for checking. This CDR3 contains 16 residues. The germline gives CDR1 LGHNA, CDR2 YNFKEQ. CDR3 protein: CASSPGLAERTGELFF.

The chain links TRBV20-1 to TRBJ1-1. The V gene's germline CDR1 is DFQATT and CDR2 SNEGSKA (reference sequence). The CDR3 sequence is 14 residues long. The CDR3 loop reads CSAGPGGFVTEAFF.

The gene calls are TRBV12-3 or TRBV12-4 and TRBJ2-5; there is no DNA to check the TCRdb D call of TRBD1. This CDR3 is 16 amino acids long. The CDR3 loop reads CASSHRTGVPRETQYF.

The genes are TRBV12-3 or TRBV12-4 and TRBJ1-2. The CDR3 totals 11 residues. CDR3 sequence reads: CASSPVSGYTF.

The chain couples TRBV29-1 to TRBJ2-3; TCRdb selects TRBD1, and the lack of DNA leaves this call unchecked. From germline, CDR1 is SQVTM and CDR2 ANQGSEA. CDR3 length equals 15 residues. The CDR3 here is CSVETPTGSTDTQYF.

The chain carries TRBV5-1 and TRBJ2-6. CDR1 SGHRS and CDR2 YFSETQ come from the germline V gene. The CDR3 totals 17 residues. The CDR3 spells CASSRGSTFSGANVLTF. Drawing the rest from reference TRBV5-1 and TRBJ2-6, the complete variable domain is KAGVTQTPRYLIKTRGQQVTLSCSPISGHRSVSWYQQTPGQGLQFLFEYFSETQRNKGNFPGRFSGRQFSNSRSEMNVSTLELGDSALYLCASSRGSTFSGANVLTFGAGSRLTVL.

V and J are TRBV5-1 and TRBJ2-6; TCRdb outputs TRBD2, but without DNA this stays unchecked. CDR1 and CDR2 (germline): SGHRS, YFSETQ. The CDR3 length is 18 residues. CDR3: CASSWGLAATSGANVLTF.

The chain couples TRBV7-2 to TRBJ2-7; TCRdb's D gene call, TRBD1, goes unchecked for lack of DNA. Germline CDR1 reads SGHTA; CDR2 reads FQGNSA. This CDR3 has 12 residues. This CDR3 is CASSATGDEQYF.

Here the CDR3 reads CSAMTSGYGYTF. J is TRBJ1-2 and V is TRBV20-1. The germline CDR1 and CDR2 sequences are DFQATT and SNEGSKA (reference sequence). The CDR3 loop spans 12 amino acids.

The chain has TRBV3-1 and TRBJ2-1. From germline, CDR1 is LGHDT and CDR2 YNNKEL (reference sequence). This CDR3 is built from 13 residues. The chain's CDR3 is CASGGAPYNEQFF.

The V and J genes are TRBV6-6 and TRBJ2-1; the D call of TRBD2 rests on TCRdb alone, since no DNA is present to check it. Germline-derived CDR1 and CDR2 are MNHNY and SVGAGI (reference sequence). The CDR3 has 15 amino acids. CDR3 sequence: CASSRETTSYNEQFF.

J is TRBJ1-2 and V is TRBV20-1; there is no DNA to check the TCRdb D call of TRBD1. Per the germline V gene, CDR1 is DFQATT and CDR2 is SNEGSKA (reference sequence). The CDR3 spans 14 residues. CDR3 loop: CSAKREGTGGSYTF.